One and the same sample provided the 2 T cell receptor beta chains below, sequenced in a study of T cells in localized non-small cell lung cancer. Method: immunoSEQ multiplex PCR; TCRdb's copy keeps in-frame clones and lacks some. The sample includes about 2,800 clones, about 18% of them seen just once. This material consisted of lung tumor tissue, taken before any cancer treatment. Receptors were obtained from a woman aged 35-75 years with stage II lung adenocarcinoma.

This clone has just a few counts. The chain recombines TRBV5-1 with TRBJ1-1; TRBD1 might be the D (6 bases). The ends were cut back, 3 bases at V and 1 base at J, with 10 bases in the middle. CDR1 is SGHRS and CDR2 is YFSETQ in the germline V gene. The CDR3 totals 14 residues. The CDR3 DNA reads TGCGCCAGCAGCTCAGGACAGCCGAACACTGAAGCTTTCTTT. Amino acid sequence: CASSSGQPNTEAFF.

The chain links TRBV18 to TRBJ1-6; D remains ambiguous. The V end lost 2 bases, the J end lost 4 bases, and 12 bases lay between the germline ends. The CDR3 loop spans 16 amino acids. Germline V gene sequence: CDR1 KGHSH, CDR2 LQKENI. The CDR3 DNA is TGTGCCAGCTCACCAATAAGTTTGGGATATAATTCACCCCTCCACTTT. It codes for CASSPISLGYNSPLHF.